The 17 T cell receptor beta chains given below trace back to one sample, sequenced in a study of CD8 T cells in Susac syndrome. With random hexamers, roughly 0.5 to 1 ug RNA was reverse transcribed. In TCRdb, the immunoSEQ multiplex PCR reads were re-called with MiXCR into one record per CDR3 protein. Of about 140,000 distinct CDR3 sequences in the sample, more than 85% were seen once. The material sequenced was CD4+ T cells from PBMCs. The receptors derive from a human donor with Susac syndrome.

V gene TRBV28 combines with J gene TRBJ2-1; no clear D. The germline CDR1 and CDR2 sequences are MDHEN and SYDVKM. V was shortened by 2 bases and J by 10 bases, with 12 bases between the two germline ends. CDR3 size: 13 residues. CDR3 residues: CASSLPPTEEQFF. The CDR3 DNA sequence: TGTGCCAGCAGTTTACCGCCGACCGAGGAGCAGTTCTTC.

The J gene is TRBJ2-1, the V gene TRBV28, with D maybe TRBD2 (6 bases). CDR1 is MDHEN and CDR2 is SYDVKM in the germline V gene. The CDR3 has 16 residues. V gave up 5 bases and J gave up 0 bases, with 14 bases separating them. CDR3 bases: TGTGCCAGCAGTACTCTAGCGTCGACCTCCTACAATGAGCAGTTCTTC. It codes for CASSTLASTSYNEQFF.

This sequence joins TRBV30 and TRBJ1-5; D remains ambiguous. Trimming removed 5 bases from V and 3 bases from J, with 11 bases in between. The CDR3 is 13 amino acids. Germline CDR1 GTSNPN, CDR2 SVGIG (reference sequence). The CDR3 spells CAWGLGINQPQHF. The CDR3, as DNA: TGTGCCTGGGGGCTCGGTATCAATCAGCCCCAGCATTTT.

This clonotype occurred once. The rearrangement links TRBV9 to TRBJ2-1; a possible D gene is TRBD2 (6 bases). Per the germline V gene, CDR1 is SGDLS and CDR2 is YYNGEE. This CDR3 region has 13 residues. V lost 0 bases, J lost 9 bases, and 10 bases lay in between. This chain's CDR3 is CASSVETRGEQFF. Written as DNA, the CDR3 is TGTGCCAGCAGCGTAGAGACTAGAGGTGAGCAGTTCTTC.

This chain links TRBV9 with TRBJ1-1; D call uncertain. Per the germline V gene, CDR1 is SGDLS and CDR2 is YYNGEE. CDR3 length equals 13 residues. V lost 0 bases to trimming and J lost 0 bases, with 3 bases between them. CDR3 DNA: TGTGCCAGCAGCGTAGAACTGAACACTGAAGCTTTCTTT. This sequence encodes CASSVELNTEAFF.

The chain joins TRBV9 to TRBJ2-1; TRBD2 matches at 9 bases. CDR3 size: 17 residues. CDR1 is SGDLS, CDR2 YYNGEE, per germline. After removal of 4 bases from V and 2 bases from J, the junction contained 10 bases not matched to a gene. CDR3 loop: CASSPRGGGAPYNEQFF. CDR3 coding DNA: TGTGCCAGCAGCCCCAGGGGCGGGGGGGCACCCTACAATGAGCAGTTCTTC.

The CDR3 DNA reads as TGTGCCAGCGTTCCGCGTACAGGGTCACGGAATCAGCCCCAGCATTTT. Translating it yields CASVPRTGSRNQPQHF. V usage is TRBV6-4 and J usage is TRBJ1-5; tentative D call: TRBD1 (6 bases). Germline V gives CDR1 MRHNA, CDR2 SNTAGT. The V end lost 8 bases, the J end lost 4 bases, and 21 bases lay between the germline ends. The CDR3 spans 16 residues.

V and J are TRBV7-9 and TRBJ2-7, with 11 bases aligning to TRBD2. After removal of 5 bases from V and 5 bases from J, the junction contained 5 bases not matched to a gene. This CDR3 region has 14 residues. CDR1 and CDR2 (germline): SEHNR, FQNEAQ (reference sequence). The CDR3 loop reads CASSHSGRDHEQYF. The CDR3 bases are TGTGCCAGCAGCCATAGCGGGAGGGATCACGAGCAGTACTTC.

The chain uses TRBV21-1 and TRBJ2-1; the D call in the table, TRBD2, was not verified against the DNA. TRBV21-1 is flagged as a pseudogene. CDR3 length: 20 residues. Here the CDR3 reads CASSKGRGYPGWGSNNEQFF. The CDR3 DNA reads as TGTGCCAGCAGCAAGGGGAGGGGTTATCCCGGTTGGGGGTCAAACAATGAGCAGTTCTTC.

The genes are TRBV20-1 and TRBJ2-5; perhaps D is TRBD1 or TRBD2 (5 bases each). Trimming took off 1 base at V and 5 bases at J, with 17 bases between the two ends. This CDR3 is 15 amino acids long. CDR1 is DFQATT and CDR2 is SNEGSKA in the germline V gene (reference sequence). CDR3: CSARGLRGRVETQYF. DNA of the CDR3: TGCAGTGCTAGAGGTTTAAGGGGACGTGTCGAGACCCAGTACTTC.

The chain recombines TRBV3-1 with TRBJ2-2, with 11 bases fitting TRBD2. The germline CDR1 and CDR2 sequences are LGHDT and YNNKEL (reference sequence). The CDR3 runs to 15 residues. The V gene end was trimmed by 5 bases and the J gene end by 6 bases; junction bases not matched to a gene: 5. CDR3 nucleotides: TGTGCCAGCAGCGCTAGCGGGAGGAGGGCCGGGGAGCTGTTTTTT. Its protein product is CASSASGRRAGELFF.

The CDR3 nucleotides read TGTGCCAGCAGTGACGGGACAGGGGGCTCACCCCTCCACTTT. It codes for CASSDGTGGSPLHF. The rearrangement uses TRBV6-4 and TRBJ1-6; 12 nucleotides align to TRBD1. V shed 2 bases, J shed 10 bases, and the junction held 0 bases outside the gene matches. Germline lookup yields CDR1 MRHNA and CDR2 SNTAGT. There are 14 residues in the CDR3.

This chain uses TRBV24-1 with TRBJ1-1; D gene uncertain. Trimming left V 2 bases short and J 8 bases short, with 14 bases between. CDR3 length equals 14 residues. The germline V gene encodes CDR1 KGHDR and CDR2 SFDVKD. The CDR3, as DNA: TGTGCCACCAGTGATTCCGGGGAGGCTGCCGAAGCTTTCTTT. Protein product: CATSDSGEAAEAFF.

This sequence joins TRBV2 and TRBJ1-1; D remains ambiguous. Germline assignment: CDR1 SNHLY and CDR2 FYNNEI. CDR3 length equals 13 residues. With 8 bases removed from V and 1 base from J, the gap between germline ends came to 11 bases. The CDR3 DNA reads TGTGCCAGCCGCTTCCGGACGAACACTGAAGCTTTCTTT. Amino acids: CASRFRTNTEAFF.

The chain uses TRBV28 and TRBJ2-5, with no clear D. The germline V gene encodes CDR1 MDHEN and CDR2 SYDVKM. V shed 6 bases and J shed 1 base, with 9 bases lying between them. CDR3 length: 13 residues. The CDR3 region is CASSTYSQETQYF. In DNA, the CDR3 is TGTGCCAGCAGCACTTACAGCCAAGAGACCCAGTACTTC.

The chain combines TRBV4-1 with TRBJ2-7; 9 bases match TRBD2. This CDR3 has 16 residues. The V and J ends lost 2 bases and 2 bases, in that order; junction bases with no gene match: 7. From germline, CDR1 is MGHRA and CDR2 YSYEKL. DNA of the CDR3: TGCGCCAGCAGCCAAAGGGCTAGCGGGGCGACCTACGAGCAGTACTTC. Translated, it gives CASSQRASGATYEQYF.

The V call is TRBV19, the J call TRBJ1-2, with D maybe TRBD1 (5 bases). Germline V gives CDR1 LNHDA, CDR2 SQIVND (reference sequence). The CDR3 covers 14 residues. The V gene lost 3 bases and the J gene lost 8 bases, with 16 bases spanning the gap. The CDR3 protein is CASSITLSRDGYTF. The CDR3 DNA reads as TGTGCCAGTAGTATCACCCTCTCGAGGGACGGCTACACCTTC.